This TCR beta chain was profiled in a study of shared clonotypes between healthy human individuals. Assay used: immunoSEQ multiplex PCR; TCRdb lists only in-frame clones, some missing. The sample yields a few million clones, 85% to 95% seen once. Germline CDR1 is MNHEY and CDR2 is SVGAGI. The CDR3 totals 12 residues. Trimming took 6 bases from V and 9 from J; bases not matched to a gene: 4. Sequencing input: naive CD4+ T cells from PBMCs. As for subset: CD45RA+ positively selected. This TCR came from a man younger than 35 in good health. Some clones in this sample may be carry-over from other donors' samples. The chain uses TRBV6-5 and TRBJ2-1, with 8 bases fitting TRBD1. The CDR3 region has the DNA TGTGCCAGCAGCTTCAGGGGGCGTGAGCAGTTCTTC. Translation: CASSFRGREQFF.